A single sample gave rise to the 28 T cell receptor beta chains below, sequenced in a study of blood T cells in healthy people across ages. It was with a sample-barcoded 5' primer and a J-beta primer mix that a second PCR of roughly 6 to 12 cycles was run. A single record per CDR3 protein comes from TCRdb applying MiXCR to the 5' RACE reads. The data contain nearly 1 million distinct CDR3 sequences, roughly half of them singletons. The specimen sequenced was blood. These TCRs come from a woman aged 55-70 years in good health.

At least ten counts were recorded for this clonotype. The rearrangement joins TRBV6-2 or TRBV6-3 to TRBJ2-6; the D is unclear. Germline CDR1 reads MNHEY; CDR2 reads SVGEGT. The CDR3 covers 14 residues. V was pared by 3 bases and J by 6 bases, with 9 bases between. The CDR3 DNA reads as TGTGCCAGCAGTTATGGGCCGTCGGCCAACGTCCTGACTTTC. This gives the protein CASSYGPSANVLTF.

The rearrangement joins TRBV6-6 to TRBJ1-5, with D unresolved. Germline assignment: CDR1 MNHNY and CDR2 SVGAGI (reference sequence). This CDR3 has 13 amino acids. V lost 6 bases and J lost 0, with 6 bases in between. The CDR3 DNA reads as TGTGCCAGCAGACACTATAGCAATCAGCCCCAGCATTTT. As protein: CASRHYSNQPQHF.

The chain employs TRBV18 and TRBJ2-7; 7 bases agree with TRBD1. The CDR3 sequence is 15 residues long. The V segment lost 3 bases and the J segment 2 bases; nucleotides outside the gene matches: 7. Germline-derived CDR1 and CDR2 are KGHSH and LQKENI. The CDR3 sequence: CASSPGTAAAYEQYF. The CDR3 DNA reads as TGTGCCAGCTCACCTGGGACAGCGGCCGCCTACGAGCAGTACTTC.

The chain employs TRBV6-2 or TRBV6-3 and TRBJ2-5; 9 bases match TRBD2. This CDR3 has 17 amino acids. Trimming at V came to 2 bases and at J to 5 bases, leaving 12 bases not matched to a gene. Germline V gene lookup returns CDR1 MNHEY and CDR2 SVGEGT. CDR3 nucleotides: TGTGCCAGCAGTTACGAGATTAGCGGGAGTGGGGTTGAGACCCAGTACTTC. Translation: CASSYEISGSGVETQYF.

This clonotype turned up a few times. This chain links TRBV5-1 with TRBJ2-7; D is possibly TRBD1 (5 bases). V lost 3 bases to trimming and J lost 7 bases, with 14 bases between them. The CDR3 spans 13 residues. Looked up from germline, CDR1 is SGHRS and CDR2 is YFSETQ. The CDR3 here is CASSSQGAREQYF. CDR3 coding DNA: TGCGCCAGCAGCTCACAAGGGGCGAGAGAGCAGTACTTC.

The rearrangement uses TRBV27 and TRBJ1-6; the match to TRBD1 covers 7 bases. The germline CDR1 and CDR2 sequences are MNHEY and SMNVEV (reference sequence). V was pared by 7 bases and J by 5 bases, with 5 bases of the junction left unmatched. The CDR3 contains 14 residues. Written as DNA, the CDR3 is TGTGCCAGCACAGGGGACAGTCATAATTCACCCCTCCACTTT. It codes for CASTGDSHNSPLHF.

J is TRBJ2-1 and V is TRBV3-1; TRBD1 or TRBD2 may be the D gene (5 bases each). The V end lost 5 bases, the J end lost 8 bases, and 13 bases lay between the germline ends. The germline V gene has CDR1 LGHDT and CDR2 YNNKEL (reference sequence). CDR3 length: 13 amino acids. This chain's CDR3 is CASSVRGRYEQFF. The CDR3 nucleotides read TGTGCCAGCAGCGTGAGGGGTCGGTATGAGCAGTTCTTC.

The chain links TRBV5-1 to TRBJ1-1; D call uncertain. The CDR3 has 17 residues. V was pared by 0 bases and J by 0 bases, with 15 bases between. Per germline, CDR1 SGHRS and CDR2 YFSETQ. The CDR3: CASSLAEAPALNTEAFF. CDR3 sequence (DNA): TGCGCCAGCAGCTTGGCCGAGGCACCTGCTTTGAACACTGAAGCTTTCTTT.

The gene calls are TRBV4-1 and TRBJ1-4, with 8 nucleotides matching TRBD1. Germline V lookup: CDR1 MGHRA, CDR2 YSYEKL. Trimming removed 5 bases from V and 6 bases from J; junction bases left unmatched: 11. The CDR3 spans 16 residues. In DNA form, the CDR3 reads TGCGCCAGCAGCAACGTGCCCGGGACAGGAGATGAAAAACTGTTTTTT. It is translated as CASSNVPGTGDEKLFF.

The rearrangement uses TRBV20-1 and TRBJ2-7; D remains unclear. The V gene's germline CDR1 is DFQATT and CDR2 SNEGSKA (reference sequence). The CDR3 spans 15 residues. V lost 0 bases and J lost 0, with 12 bases in between. CDR3 residues: CSARDQYYSSYEQYF. As DNA, the CDR3 is TGCAGTGCTAGAGACCAGTATTATAGCTCCTACGAGCAGTACTTC.

The gene calls are TRBV11-2 and TRBJ2-7, with 8 bases aligning to TRBD1. In germline, CDR1 is SGHAT, CDR2 FQNNGV. CDR3 length: 17 residues. After removal of 5 bases from V and 0 bases from J, the junction contained 12 bases not matched to a gene. CDR3 DNA: TGTGCCAGCAGCCTTGGGCAGGGGGCTGTCTTCTCCTACGAGCAGTACTTC. Its protein product is CASSLGQGAVFSYEQYF. Full variable domain (outside the CDR3, taken from reference TRBV11-2 and TRBJ2-7): EAGVAQSPRYKIIEKRQSVAFWCNPISGHATLYWYQQILGQGPKLLIQFQNNGVVDDSQLPKDRFSAERLKGVDSTLKIQPAKLEDSAVYLCASSLGQGAVFSYEQYFGPGTRLTVT.

CDR3 nucleotides: TGCAGTGCTAGAGGTTTCTCTGGCGGGAGGGCCGGGTATGAGCAGTACTTC. Its protein product is CSARGFSGGRAGYEQYF. This chain joins TRBV20-1 and TRBJ2-7; 9 bases match TRBD2. Germline V gene lookup returns CDR1 DFQATT and CDR2 SNEGSKA (reference sequence). The CDR3 sequence is 17 residues long. The V segment lost 1 base and the J segment 7 bases; nucleotides outside the gene matches: 17.

The gene calls are TRBV15 and TRBJ2-3; maybe TRBD1 (7 bases). The CDR3 is made up of 17 amino acids. The ends were cut back, 0 bases at V and 6 bases at J, with 19 bases in the middle. Germline-derived CDR1 and CDR2 are LNHNV and YYDKDF (reference sequence). The CDR3 DNA reads TGTGCCACCAGCAGAGAACTATTCTCAGGGGGGTCGGATACGCAGTATTTT. Encoded protein: CATSRELFSGGSDTQYF.

This clonotype was observed a handful of times. V usage is TRBV4-1 and J usage is TRBJ1-5; D gene ambiguous. Germline loops: CDR1 MGHRA, CDR2 YSYEKL. The CDR3 runs 17 residues. V gave up 0 bases and J gave up 7 bases, with 19 bases separating them. The CDR3 spells CASSQEESRERAQPQHF. CDR3 coding DNA: TGCGCCAGCAGCCAAGAAGAGAGTCGGGAACGGGCGCAGCCCCAGCATTTT.

CDR3 residues: CSVWDSAYEQYF. CDR3 coding DNA: TGCAGCGTTTGGGACAGCGCCTACGAGCAGTACTTC. This chain connects TRBV29-1 to TRBJ2-7; 7 nucleotides match TRBD1. Losses at the gene ends were 5 bases for V and 2 bases for J; bases not matched to a gene: 3. The CDR3 extends over 12 amino acids. Germline CDR1 and CDR2: SQVTM and ANQGSEA.

This clonotype was recorded a few times. The chain combines TRBV10-3 with TRBJ2-7, with a weak D call TRBD2 (5 bases). The CDR3 runs to 12 residues. Germline assignment: CDR1 ENHRY and CDR2 SYGVKD. V dropped 3 bases and J dropped 3 bases, with 6 bases sitting between them. The CDR3 sequence is CAISETSYEQYF. DNA of the CDR3: TGTGCCATCAGTGAAACTAGCTACGAGCAGTACTTC.

This clonotype was seen only a few times. This chain joins TRBV10-3 and TRBJ2-4; 8 positions match TRBD2. The J call may be incorrect, as the DNA end agrees better with TRBJ2-7. Germline CDR1 reads ENHRY; CDR2 reads SYGVKD. The CDR3 spans 18 residues. CDR3 protein: CAIRDPGLVRGGGDEQYF. DNA of the CDR3: TGTGCCATCCGCGACCCGGGACTAGTGAGGGGCGGAGGGGACGAGCAGTACTTC.

The V and J genes are TRBV28 and TRBJ2-7, with D tentatively TRBD2 (6 bases). V was cut by 5 bases and J by 4 bases, with 12 bases left in between. There are 13 residues in the CDR3. Germline CDR1 reads MDHEN; CDR2 reads SYDVKM. The CDR3 nucleotides are TGTGCCAGCAGTCGTCGGGGGAGGTACGAGCAGTACTTC. Protein sequence: CASSRRGRYEQYF.

CDR3: CASSQDGTGGNQPQHF. CDR3 bases: TGCGCCAGCAGCCAAGATGGGACAGGGGGAAATCAGCCCCAGCATTTT. The rearrangement links TRBV4-1 to TRBJ1-5, with 11 bases that match TRBD1. The V and J ends lost 0 bases and 4 bases, in that order; junction bases with no gene match: 2. CDR1 is MGHRA, CDR2 YSYEKL, per germline. The CDR3 is made up of 16 amino acids.

The chain has TRBV12-3 or TRBV12-4 and TRBJ1-4; D might be TRBD1 (6 bases). V was trimmed by 5 bases and J by 2 bases, leaving 6 bases between them. The CDR3 has 13 residues. The CDR3 protein is CASSTGTNEKLFF. The CDR3 bases are TGTGCCAGCAGTACAGGGACTAATGAAAAACTGTTTTTT.

This chain uses TRBV7-9 with TRBJ2-7; D gene ambiguous. There are 15 residues in the CDR3. In germline, CDR1 is SEHNR, CDR2 FQNEAQ (reference sequence). The V end lost 5 bases, the J end lost 0 bases, and 14 bases lay between the germline ends. As DNA, the CDR3 is TGTGCCAGCAGCCCCTACGCCTTCAGCTCCTACGAGCAGTACTTC. As protein: CASSPYAFSSYEQYF.

The chain combines TRBV3-1 with TRBJ2-1; 8 bases align to TRBD2. Trimming cost V 2 bases and J 6 bases; bases outside gene matches: 6. This CDR3 has 15 amino acids. Germline CDR1 is LGHDT and CDR2 is YNNKEL (reference sequence). CDR3 sequence: CASSQQRREGNEQFF. CDR3 sequence (DNA): TGTGCCAGCAGCCAACAGAGACGGGAGGGCAATGAGCAGTTCTTC.

The V and J genes are TRBV20-1 and TRBJ2-7; D is unclear. The V gene's germline CDR1 is DFQATT and CDR2 SNEGSKA (reference sequence). V was shortened by 5 bases and J by 6 bases, with 8 bases between the two germline ends. The CDR3 is 10 amino acids. The CDR3 reads CSAAASEQYF. DNA for the CDR3: TGCAGTGCTGCCGCCAGCGAGCAGTACTTC.

The rearrangement links TRBV13 to TRBJ2-3, with D tentatively TRBD2 (6 bases). V lost 5 bases and J lost 6, with 27 bases in between. The CDR3 extends over 18 amino acids. Germline values: CDR1 PRHDT, CDR2 FYEKMQ (reference sequence). CDR3 in amino acids: CASSDRSHGDSPPDTQYF. CDR3 nucleotides: TGTGCCAGCAGCGACCGGAGCCATGGGGACTCTCCCCCGGATACGCAGTATTTT.

The sample holds many counts of this clonotype. The V call is TRBV7-9, the J call TRBJ1-1, with D possibly matching TRBD1 (5 bases). With 1 base removed from V and 4 bases from J, the gap between germline ends came to 13 bases. Germline assignment: CDR1 SEHNR and CDR2 FQNEAQ (reference sequence). The CDR3 spans 15 residues. The CDR3 DNA reads as TGTGCCAGCAGCTTAGTGGCAGGGCCGACCACTGAAGCTTTCTTT. This gives the protein CASSLVAGPTTEAFF.

The chain joins TRBV10-3 to TRBJ2-3, with TRBD2 matching 9 bases. This CDR3 contains 16 residues. Germline V CDR1 and CDR2: ENHRY, SYGVKD. The V gene end was trimmed by 4 bases and the J gene end by 0 bases; junction bases not matched to a gene: 5. CDR3 in amino acids: CAISVGSGGSTDTQYF. The CDR3 DNA reads TGTGCCATCAGTGTGGGGAGCGGGGGGAGCACAGATACGCAGTATTTT.

Concerning this clonotype: At one of its ends the junction is not consistent with the germline gene, which may arise from a read error. The chain employs TRBV10-3 and TRBJ2-7, with D perhaps TRBD2 (5 bases). Germline V gives CDR1 ENHRY, CDR2 SYGVKD. The CDR3 consists of 14 residues. The CDR3 nucleotides are TGTGCCGTCAGCATCTTACTGGGAGTGGGCGAGCAGTACTTC. Translating gives CAVSILLGVGEQYF.

The V gene is TRBV5-1, the J gene TRBJ2-5; D is perhaps TRBD1 (5 bases). The CDR3 is made up of 13 amino acids. Between the trimmed V and J ends, which lost 2 bases and 3 bases, there was a span of 8 bases. The germline gives CDR1 SGHRS, CDR2 YFSETQ. CDR3 in amino acids: CASSFADKETQYF. The CDR3 coding sequence is TGCGCCAGCAGCTTTGCGGACAAAGAGACCCAGTACTTC.